These 13 T cell receptor beta chains were sequenced from one sample in a study of T cell changes during pregnancy in multiple sclerosis. Assay used: immunoSEQ multiplex PCR; TCRdb lists only in-frame clones, some missing. The data hold approximately 44,000 clones, with 85% to 90% observed a single time. The sample was CD4+ T cells from peripheral blood mononuclear cells, taken in the first trimester of pregnancy. Receptors were obtained from a female donor with multiple sclerosis, enrolled in a pregnancy study.

The V call is TRBV2, the J call TRBJ2-5, with 9 bases that match TRBD2. Germline V gene data show CDR1 as SNHLY and CDR2 as FYNNEI. V lost 6 bases, J lost 4 bases, and 0 bases stayed unmatched. This CDR3 spans 12 amino acids. The DNA for the CDR3 is TGTGCCAGCAGACTAGCGGGAGAGACCCAGTACTTC. This gives the protein CASRLAGETQYF.

This sequence joins TRBV5-5 and TRBJ2-7; D possibly corresponds to TRBD2 (5 bases). This CDR3 is built from 15 residues. Trimming removed 2 bases at V and 4 bases at J, with 16 bases between. Germline V gene lookup returns CDR1 SGHKS and CDR2 YYEKEE (reference sequence). The CDR3 reads CASSFGLASSYEQYF. The CDR3 bases are TGTGCCAGCAGCTTTGGATTGGCTAGCTCGTACGAGCAGTACTTC.

V gene TRBV5-4 combines with J gene TRBJ1-2, with 11 bases aligning to TRBD1. V lost 4 bases and J lost 7; bases outside the gene matches: 9. CDR1 SGHNT and CDR2 YYREEE come from the germline V gene (reference sequence). The CDR3 spans 15 residues. CDR3 nucleotides: TGTGCCAGCAGCCCGCCGGACAGGGGGCTGGGTGGCTACACCTTC. Protein product: CASSPPDRGLGGYTF.

This chain uses TRBV9 with TRBJ1-5, with 11 bases lining up with TRBD1. CDR1 and CDR2 (germline): SGDLS, YYNGEE. V dropped 2 bases and J dropped 7; count of bases not matched to a gene: 2. This CDR3 contains 14 residues. The CDR3 reads CASSVGTGGQPQHF. The CDR3 bases are TGTGCCAGCAGCGTTGGGACAGGGGGGCAGCCCCAGCATTTT.

The CDR3 loop is CASSSGQTNYGYTF. DNA for the CDR3: TGTGCCAGCAGCTCGGGACAGACAAACTATGGCTACACCTTC. The chain employs TRBV5-4 and TRBJ1-2; 7 positions match TRBD1. Germline assignment: CDR1 SGHNT and CDR2 YYREEE (reference sequence). V shed 3 bases, J shed 2 bases, and the junction held 4 bases outside the gene matches. CDR3 length: 14 amino acids.

The CDR3 sequence: CASSFSGELFF. CDR3 nucleotide sequence: TGTGCCAGCAGTTTTTCGGGGGAGCTGTTTTTT. This sequence joins TRBV28 and TRBJ2-2; D not certain. The CDR3 loop spans 11 amino acids. CDR1 and CDR2 (germline): MDHEN, SYDVKM. The ends were cut back, 3 bases at V and 8 bases at J, with 4 bases in the middle.

The rearrangement joins TRBV7-9 to TRBJ2-2, with 10 bases matching TRBD2. Unmatched junction bases numbered 5, after V lost 5 bases and J lost 5 bases. Germline-derived CDR1 and CDR2 are SEHNR and FQNEAQ (reference sequence). CDR3 length: 15 amino acids. This CDR3 reads CASSPPGLATGELFF. The CDR3 DNA reads TGTGCCAGCAGCCCTCCGGGACTAGCGACCGGGGAGCTGTTTTTT.

The genes are TRBV29-1 and TRBJ2-5; the match to TRBD2 covers 11 bases. Trimming at V came to 7 bases and at J to 7 bases, leaving 8 bases not matched to a gene. The germline V gene encodes CDR1 SQVTM and CDR2 ANQGSEA. The CDR3 runs 13 residues. This CDR3 reads CSAGLAGLGTQYF. Written as DNA, the CDR3 is TGCAGCGCCGGACTAGCGGGTCTCGGGACCCAGTACTTC. Full variable domain (missing parts from reference TRBV29-1 and TRBJ2-5): SAVISQKPSRDICQRGTSLTIQCQVDSQVTMMFWYRQQPGQSLTLIATANQGSEATYESGFVIDKFPISRPNLTFSTLTVSNMSPEDSSIYLCSAGLAGLGTQYFGPGTRLLVL.

The genes are TRBV5-1 and TRBJ2-1; D uncertain. CDR1 is SGHRS, CDR2 YFSETQ, per germline. The length of the CDR3 is 13 residues. V was clipped by 4 bases and J by 6 bases, with 11 bases between them. CDR3 sequence reads: CASSEAGGNEQFF. In DNA, the CDR3 is TGCGCCAGCAGCGAAGCAGGTGGCAATGAGCAGTTCTTC. Full variable domain (rest looked up from reference TRBV5-1 and TRBJ2-1): KAGVTQTPRYLIKTRGQQVTLSCSPISGHRSVSWYQQTPGQGLQFLFEYFSETQRNKGNFPGRFSGRQFSNSRSEMNVSTLELGDSALYLCASSEAGGNEQFFGPGTRLTVL.

The V call is TRBV4-1, the J call TRBJ2-1, with 11 nucleotides matching TRBD1. The length of the CDR3 is 17 residues. Trimming removed 4 bases from V and 9 bases from J; junction bases left unmatched: 14. Germline CDR1 MGHRA, CDR2 YSYEKL. The CDR3 sequence: CASSPLSRTGGYLEQFF. The DNA for the CDR3 is TGCGCCAGCAGCCCACTTTCTCGGACAGGGGGCTACCTTGAGCAGTTCTTC.

The CDR3 nucleotides read TGCGCCAGCAGCCAAGGTCCTTCGGGTCTGGAGACCCAGTACTTC. Residues: CASSQGPSGLETQYF. The chain uses TRBV4-1 and TRBJ2-5; the D is unclear. Per the germline V gene, CDR1 is MGHRA and CDR2 is YSYEKL. The CDR3 contains 15 residues. The V and J ends lost 1 base and 5 bases respectively, with 14 bases between them.

The chain couples TRBV6-1 to TRBJ1-3; the D gene is possibly TRBD1 (5 bases). This CDR3 comprises 13 residues. Trimming cost V 11 bases and J 1 base, with 12 bases left between them. Germline V CDR1 and CDR2: MNHNS, SASEGT. The CDR3 sequence is CAGQLGSGNTIYF. Here the CDR3 DNA reads TGTGCCGGACAACTCGGGTCTGGAAACACCATATATTTT.

The chain combines TRBV19 with TRBJ2-1; 7 bases match TRBD2. The V and J ends lost 3 bases and 2 bases, in that order; junction bases with no gene match: 7. Germline assignment: CDR1 LNHDA and CDR2 SQIVND (reference sequence). This CDR3 spans 16 amino acids. CDR3 region: CASSIPQRGPYNEQFF. The CDR3 nucleotides are TGTGCCAGTAGTATCCCACAGCGGGGCCCCTACAATGAGCAGTTCTTC.